The clone carrying this T cell receptor beta chain was seen a handful of times. Trimming pared 3 bases from V and 3 bases from J, leaving 11 bases between. Germline lookup yields CDR1 LNHNV and CDR2 YYDKDF (reference sequence). The CDR3 is 14 amino acids. The CDR3 regions of TCR beta were amplified from RNA transcripts. A first-round RT-PCR of the TCR CDR3 used the HTBI primer set. MiXCR, applied by TCRdb to the multiplex PCR reads, yields one record per CDR3 protein. The sample lists around 700,000 distinct CDR3 sequences, about 17% seen once, with over 15% in the top ten. The sample belongs to a study of T cells in Graves' hyperthyroidism and ophthalmopathy.

This sequence joins TRBV15 and TRBJ1-2; perhaps TRBD1 as D (5 bases). The TCR sequence derives from a woman aged 45-65 years with Graves' hyperthyroidism that later progressed to Graves' ophthalmopathy. Material: blood. CDR3 protein: CATSRGGTDYGYTF. The CDR3 bases are TGTGCCACCAGCAGGGGCGGGACTGACTATGGCTACACCTTC.